Sequencing of this T cell receptor beta chain was carried out in a study of blood T cell repertoires in COVID-19. On the study more broadly: Sites in the United States, Italy and Spain provided acute and convalescent COVID-19 samples. PBMCs, B-cell-depleted T cells, or T cells provided the cDNA or gDNA that made up the material.

This clone was seen a few times. Original analysis: From reference gene primer amplification, estimates of nucleated cell counts were derived. Assay: immunoSEQ multiplex PCR; the TCRdb copy retains only in-frame clones and omits some. The V and J calls and clone size are taken from that table; D and trimming were inferred from the DNA. The sample consists of over 150,000 clones, 80% to 90% of them appearing once. With 6 bases removed from V and 4 bases from J, the gap between germline ends came to 11 bases. Germline V gene sequence: CDR1 MNHEY, CDR2 SVGAGI. The CDR3 is made up of 13 amino acids. The source of this sequence is a man aged 25 to 40 with acute or convalescent COVID-19. The sample consisted of peripheral blood. The genes are TRBV6-5 and TRBJ2-3, with D maybe TRBD1 (6 bases). The CDR3 DNA reads as TGTGCCAGCAGGCTCGGACAGCCAGATACGCAGTATTTT. This encodes CASRLGQPDTQYF.